This T cell receptor beta chain was recorded in a study of blood T cells in healthy people across ages. Whole-study context: Using template switching, researchers captured about one barcoded beta molecule for each two T cells.

The CDR3 covers 17 residues. Germline V lookup: CDR1 MGHRA, CDR2 YSYEKL. V gave up 0 bases and J gave up 5 bases; unmatched junction bases: 12. Overall study findings and caveats: Any conclusive comparison of naive versus antigen-experienced cells was prevented by using unsorted PBMCs.

A second PCR, run for about 6 to 12 cycles, used a sample-barcoded 5' primer plus a J-beta primer mix. Every cDNA molecule bore a tag from a template-switch adaptor containing 12 random nucleotides. In TCRdb, the 5' RACE reads were re-called with MiXCR into one record per CDR3 protein. The sample consists of approximately 1.5 million distinct CDR3 sequences, about 35% of them appearing once. This clonotype was seen a handful of times. Antigen: not known. Sequenced: blood. The TCR comes from a woman in her thirties in good health. The rearrangement uses TRBV4-1 and TRBJ1-1, with 7 bases fitting TRBD1. In DNA form, the CDR3 reads TGCGCCAGCAGCCAAGATTGGAAGAGGGGGCTGAGGACTGAAGCTTTCTTT. This sequence encodes CASSQDWKRGLRTEAFF.